Here is one T cell receptor beta chain with its context. Profiled with immunoSEQ multiplex PCR; TCRdb holds only in-frame clones, not every one. Of about 19,000 clones in the sample, about nine tenths are singletons; the top ten hold roughly 8.3%. The sample belongs to a study of blood T cell repertoires in COVID-19. Study-level background: The analysed material was cDNA or gDNA that came from T cells, B-cell-depleted T cells, or PBMCs.

This clonotype was obtained from a human donor in a cohort sampled during active COVID-19. The donor label of this sample is uncertain. Material: peripheral blood.

CDR3 residues: CASSLEGLEETQYF. The CDR3 DNA reads TGTGCCAGCAGCTTAGAGGGACTAGAGGAGACCCAGTACTTC. The rearrangement links TRBV13 to TRBJ2-5, with TRBD2 matching 8 bases. Germline values: CDR1 PRHDT, CDR2 FYEKMQ (reference sequence). V dropped 1 base and J dropped 5; count of bases not matched to a gene: 3. This CDR3 region has 14 residues.